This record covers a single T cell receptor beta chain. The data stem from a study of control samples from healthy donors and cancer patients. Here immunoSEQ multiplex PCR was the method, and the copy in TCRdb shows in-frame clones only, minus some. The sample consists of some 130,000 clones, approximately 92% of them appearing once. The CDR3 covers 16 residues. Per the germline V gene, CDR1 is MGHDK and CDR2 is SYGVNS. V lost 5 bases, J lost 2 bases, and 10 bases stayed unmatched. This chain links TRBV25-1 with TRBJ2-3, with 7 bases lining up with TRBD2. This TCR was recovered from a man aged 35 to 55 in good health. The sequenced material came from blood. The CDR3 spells CASSSPGTILTDTQYF. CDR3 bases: TGTGCCAGCAGTTCCCCCGGGACTATCCTCACAGATACGCAGTATTTT.